The subject of this entry is one T cell receptor beta chain. Its antigen is currently unknown. The record originates from a study of T cells in Graves' hyperthyroidism and ophthalmopathy. In the study overall: The blood sample was taken at first diagnosis, before treatment began. Notes on the study in general: Blood shared most expanded thyroid clonotypes above 0.001.

CDR1 and CDR2 from the germline V gene are DFQATT and SNEGSKA (reference sequence). The V gene lost 0 bases and the J gene lost 1 base, with 6 bases spanning the gap. This CDR3 has 13 amino acids. Predating any ophthalmopathy symptoms, the blood sample was taken at first hyperthyroidism diagnosis. The CDR3 regions of TCR beta were amplified from RNA transcripts. HTBI primers were employed in a first-round RT-PCR of the TCR CDR3. From the multiplex PCR reads, TCRdb called clonotypes with MiXCR, one entry per CDR3 protein. The sample lists 550,000 to 850,000 distinct CDR3 sequences; approximately 19% were seen once.

Sequenced input: blood. This receptor was obtained from a woman aged 45-65 years with Graves' hyperthyroidism that later progressed to Graves' ophthalmopathy. This chain links TRBV20-1 with TRBJ2-5; D not resolved. CDR3 DNA: TGCAGTGCTAGAGACCTCATCCAAGAGACCCAGTACTTC. Its protein product is CSARDLIQETQYF.